The sequence of this T cell receptor (beta chain) was determined in a study of lymphopenia after photon versus proton radiotherapy. Study observations and caveats: Only patients who died were analyzed for survival; proton advantage is unproven. Oligoclonal CD8+ Temra expansion after nadir drove photon patients' diversity drop. Photon-treated patients lost naive T cells and TCR diversity; proton-treated stayed stable.

Method: immunoSEQ multiplex PCR; TCRdb's copy keeps in-frame clones and lacks some. The sample lists approximately 70,000 clones; 87% were seen once. For this clone: Its antigen is still unknown.

The V segment lost 4 bases and the J segment 7 bases; nucleotides outside the gene matches: 5. The CDR3 length is 13 residues. Germline V gene data show CDR1 as ENHRY and CDR2 as SYGVKD. The specimen comprised peripheral blood, sampled from a patient treated with proton-based radiotherapy. The chain uses TRBV10-3 and TRBJ1-2; 8 positions agree with TRBD1. The TCR originated in an older man with esophageal cancer. The CDR3 is CAISATGELGYTF. The DNA for the CDR3 is TGTGCCATCAGTGCGACAGGGGAGCTTGGCTACACCTTC.